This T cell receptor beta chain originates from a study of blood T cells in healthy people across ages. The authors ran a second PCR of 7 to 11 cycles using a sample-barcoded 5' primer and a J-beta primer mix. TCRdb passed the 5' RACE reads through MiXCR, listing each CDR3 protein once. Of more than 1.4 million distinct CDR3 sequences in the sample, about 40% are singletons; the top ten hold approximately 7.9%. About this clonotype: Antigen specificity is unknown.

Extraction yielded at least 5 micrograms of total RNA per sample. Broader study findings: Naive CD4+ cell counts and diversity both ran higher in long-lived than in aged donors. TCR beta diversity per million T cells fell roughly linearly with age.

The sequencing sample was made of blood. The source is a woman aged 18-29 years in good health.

The CDR3 protein is CSARKSGRGTNEQFF. For the CDR3, the DNA is TGCAGTGCTAGAAAAAGCGGGAGAGGGACCAATGAGCAGTTCTTC. The rearrangement links TRBV20-1 to TRBJ2-1; 8 nucleotides align to TRBD2. Germline CDR1 is DFQATT and CDR2 is SNEGSKA (reference sequence). V lost 2 bases to trimming and J lost 6 bases; unmatched junction nucleotides: 9. There are 15 residues in the CDR3.